This T cell receptor beta chain emerged from a study of blood T cell repertoires in COVID-19. The assay was immunoSEQ multiplex PCR, and TCRdb's table has in-frame clones only and misses some. The table lists 35,000 to 50,000 clones, under 90% of them singletons, with about 4% in the top ten. J was trimmed by 8 bases and V by 5 bases; bases with no gene match: 5. The CDR3 extends over 12 amino acids. Sequenced input: peripheral blood. J is TRBJ1-2 and V is TRBV12-3 or TRBV12-4; 7 nucleotides align to TRBD1. The TCR comes from a woman in her sixties or seventies with acute or convalescent COVID-19. The CDR3 DNA sequence: TGTGCCAGCAGTGTACAGGGGTTAGGCTACACCTTC. Translating gives CASSVQGLGYTF.